This T cell receptor beta chain is drawn from a study of shared clonotypes between healthy human individuals. Study-level background: The donor pool was made up of a couple of women and a few men aged 18 to 49.

Germline V gene sequence: CDR1 MNHNS, CDR2 SASEGT. Trimming cost V 6 bases and J 0 bases, with 5 bases left between them. The CDR3 loop spans 12 amino acids. Findings of the study overall: The four-donor shared clonotypes exceeded non-shared clonotypes in generation probability, with non-shared ones scoring lower.

The data were produced by immunoSEQ multiplex PCR, yet TCRdb's version contains in-frame clones alone and is incomplete. Of over a million clones in the sample, around 82% are singletons; the top ten hold around 0.6%. Naive CD4+ cells were CD45RA-selected; the remaining cells were memory. Points on this clone: Its target is not known.

The sequenced sample consisted of memory CD4+ T cells from PBMCs. Subset noted: CD45RA-negative fraction. This sequence joins TRBV6-1 and TRBJ1-1; D is unresolved. The clonotype originates from a man between 18 and 29 years old in good health. Some clones in this sample may be carry-over from other donors' samples. The CDR3 sequence is CASRLMNTEAFF. The DNA of the CDR3 is TGTGCCAGCAGACTCATGAACACTGAAGCTTTCTTT.